These 32 T cell receptor beta chains originate from one sample sequenced in a study of T cells in Graves' hyperthyroidism and ophthalmopathy. RNA transcripts were the template for amplifying TCR beta CDR3 regions. Carried out on the TCR CDR3, a first-round RT-PCR used the HTBI primer set. TCRdb fed the multiplex PCR reads into MiXCR, producing one record per CDR3 protein. The sample holds fewer than 850,000 distinct CDR3 sequences, around a sixth seen once. Sequencing was done on a sample of blood. These receptors originate from a man aged 50-60 years with Graves' hyperthyroidism.

Concerning this clonotype: A much larger clone sits a single nucleotide away, making a read error possible. The rearrangement links TRBV10-3 to TRBJ2-2; TRBD2 is a possible D gene (5 bases). The CDR3 is 14 residues long. CDR1 is ENHRY, CDR2 SYGVKD, per germline. The DNA of the CDR3 is TGTGCCGTCAGTCCGACCCCGGGAACCGGGGAGCTGTTTTTT. Amino acids: CAVSPTPGTGELFF.

This clonotype was detected many times. The chain links TRBV19 to TRBJ1-1, with unresolved D. CDR3 length: 12 amino acids. Trimming cost V 5 bases and J 1 base, with 5 bases left between them. Per germline, CDR1 LNHDA and CDR2 SQIVND (reference sequence). CDR3 DNA: TGTGCCAGTAGTTGGGGGAACACTGAAGCTTTCTTT. Its protein is CASSWGNTEAFF. The entire variable domain, with the rest obtained from reference TRBV19 and TRBJ1-1, is as follows: DGGITQSPKYLFRKEGQNVTLSCEQNLNHDAMYWYRQDPGQGLRLIYYSQIVNDFQKGDIAEGYSVSREKKESFPLTVTSAQKNPTAFYLCASSWGNTEAFFGQGTRLTVV.

This clonotype was counted ten times or more. The chain uses TRBV2 and TRBJ1-3, with D tentatively TRBD1 (6 bases). Trimming pared 5 bases from V and 0 bases from J, leaving 17 bases between. This CDR3 has 17 residues. Germline V gene sequence: CDR1 SNHLY, CDR2 FYNNEI. In DNA form, the CDR3 reads TGTGCCAGCAGTTCTCCCCTTAACAGGGACTCTGGAAACACCATATATTTT. As protein: CASSSPLNRDSGNTIYF.

The J gene is TRBJ2-3, the V gene TRBV6-1; D gene unclear. The CDR3 length is 11 residues. Per the germline V gene, CDR1 is MNHNS and CDR2 is SASEGT. V lost 10 bases and J 6 bases, leaving 11 bases between the germline ends. The CDR3 nucleotides are TGTGCCACCAATATTAGGGATACGCAGTATTTT. Amino acid sequence: CATNIRDTQYF.

There are a few counts of this clonotype. This chain connects TRBV28 to TRBJ1-1, with 10 bases lining up with TRBD1. The CDR3 runs to 15 residues. With V trimmed by 6 bases and J by 8 bases, 12 bases remained unmatched. Germline loops: CDR1 MDHEN, CDR2 SYDVKM. This chain's CDR3 is CASRRRDRGFSEAFF. CDR3 DNA: TGTGCCAGCAGACGCAGGGACAGGGGCTTTTCAGAAGCTTTCTTT.

In regard to this clonotype: One base away lies a much larger clone, so this may be a sequencing read error. V and J are TRBV7-2 and TRBJ2-1; 16 bases match TRBD2. This CDR3 comprises 16 residues. J was trimmed by 8 bases and V by 4 bases; bases with no gene match: 5. Germline CDR1 reads SGHTA; CDR2 reads FQGNSA. The CDR3 DNA is TGTGCCAGCAGCTCGGGACTAGCGGGAGGGCCCGATGAGCAGTTCTTC. Residues: CASSSGLAGGPDEQFF.

This chain connects TRBV5-4 to TRBJ1-6; TRBD1 is a possible D gene (6 bases). This CDR3 has 17 amino acids. Germline CDR1 SGHNT, CDR2 YYREEE (reference sequence). V was clipped by 4 bases and J by 0 bases, with 14 bases between them. CDR3 sequence (DNA): TGTGCCAGCAGCCGTGGAGGGGGGAGCTCCTATAATTCACCCCTCCACTTT. Amino acids: CASSRGGGSSYNSPLHF.

This clonotype showed up just a few times. The J gene is TRBJ2-7, the V gene TRBV6-2 or TRBV6-3; 10 nucleotides line up with TRBD2. Germline V gene sequence: CDR1 MNHEY, CDR2 SVGEGT. V lost 0 bases to trimming and J lost 0 bases; unmatched junction nucleotides: 8. The CDR3 contains 18 residues. The CDR3 DNA is TGTGCCAGCAGTTACTCGTTACTAGCGGGATACCTCTCCTACGAGCAGTACTTC. The encoded protein is CASSYSLLAGYLSYEQYF.

This clonotype has a count of ten or more. V gene TRBV5-1 combines with J gene TRBJ2-7, with unresolved D. This CDR3 is built from 13 residues. Per germline, CDR1 SGHRS and CDR2 YFSETQ. V was pared by 2 bases and J by 5 bases, with 11 bases between. CDR3 sequence reads: CASSFSPANEQYF. For the CDR3, the DNA is TGCGCCAGCAGCTTTTCGCCGGCCAACGAGCAGTACTTC.

This chain connects TRBV5-1 to TRBJ2-3; D is perhaps TRBD1 (5 bases). V was pared by 0 bases and J by 2 bases, with 10 bases between. Germline CDR1 is SGHRS and CDR2 is YFSETQ. The CDR3 runs 15 residues. Here the CDR3 DNA reads TGCGCCAGCAGCTTGGAAGACAGTCTCACAGATACGCAGTATTTT. Protein product: CASSLEDSLTDTQYF. Together with reference TRBV5-1 and TRBJ2-3, the CDR3 gives the full variable domain: KAGVTQTPRYLIKTRGQQVTLSCSPISGHRSVSWYQQTPGQGLQFLFEYFSETQRNKGNFPGRFSGRQFSNSRSEMNVSTLELGDSALYLCASSLEDSLTDTQYFGPGTRLTVL.

This clonotype came up a few times. The chain recombines TRBV20-1 with TRBJ2-7; 9 bases match TRBD1. Germline V CDR1 and CDR2: DFQATT, SNEGSKA (reference sequence). The CDR3 contains 16 residues. Unmatched junction bases numbered 15, after V lost 2 bases and J lost 7 bases. The CDR3 is CSARFMSGTGLGEQYF. The CDR3 DNA follows: TGCAGTGCTAGATTTATGTCCGGGACAGGGCTAGGGGAGCAGTACTTC.

The chain joins TRBV28 to TRBJ1-4, with a tentative D call TRBD1 (6 bases). Germline loops: CDR1 MDHEN, CDR2 SYDVKM. CDR3 size: 15 residues. Trimming removed 7 bases at V and 2 bases at J, with 14 bases between. The CDR3 loop reads CASTKTGRTNEKLFF. In DNA, the CDR3 is TGTGCCAGCACCAAAACAGGGCGCACTAATGAAAAACTGTTTTTT.

This clonotype was recorded a few times. This chain links TRBV6-1 with TRBJ2-7, with 9 bases fitting TRBD2. Trimming cost V 11 bases and J 7 bases; bases outside gene matches: 9. Germline CDR1 and CDR2: MNHNS and SASEGT. CDR3 length equals 12 residues. CDR3 bases: TGTGCCTGCACGGCGGGGGGGGGGGAGCAGTACTTC. It encodes CACTAGGGEQYF.

This chain connects TRBV10-1 to TRBJ2-2, with D perhaps matching TRBD2 (6 bases). The germline CDR1 and CDR2 sequences are WNHNN and SYGVQD (reference sequence). V lost 3 bases and J 5 bases, leaving 13 bases between the germline ends. The CDR3 sequence is 15 residues long. The CDR3 sequence: CASSELEGRTGELFF. In DNA, the CDR3 is TGCGCCAGCAGTGAATTGGAGGGAAGGACCGGGGAGCTGTTTTTT.

As for this clonotype: Possible read error: a much larger clone is one base away. No conserved phenylalanine or tryptophan ends this CDR3, so it is likely a read error. The chain couples TRBV3-1 to TRBJ1-2; unclear D gene. Trimming stripped 5 bases from V and 4 bases from J, with 23 bases between. CDR1 LGHDT and CDR2 YNNKEL come from the germline V gene (reference sequence). The CDR3 length is 17 residues. The CDR3 DNA is TGTGCCAGCAGCGCGTCTACAGCCGAACCCTTAGTCTATGGCTACACCTCC. This translates into CASSASTAEPLVYGYTS.

This clonotype was observed a handful of times. The V and J genes are TRBV3-1 and TRBJ2-1; D unclear. CDR3 size: 12 residues. With 0 bases removed from V and 9 bases from J, the gap between germline ends came to 6 bases. Germline assignment: CDR1 LGHDT and CDR2 YNNKEL (reference sequence). The CDR3 here is CASSQDSSEQFF. The DNA for the CDR3 is TGTGCCAGCAGCCAAGATTCGAGTGAGCAGTTCTTC.

Many counts were recorded for this clonotype. The rearrangement uses TRBV28 and TRBJ2-1; TRBD2 might be the D (6 bases). With 2 bases removed from V and 13 bases from J, the gap between germline ends came to 12 bases. Germline CDR1 and CDR2: MDHEN and SYDVKM. The CDR3 is 12 amino acids. The CDR3 sequence is CASSLVGGSQFF. The CDR3 region has the DNA TGTGCCAGCAGTTTAGTGGGAGGAAGTCAGTTCTTC.

This clonotype appeared a few times. V usage is TRBV15 and J usage is TRBJ2-3; either TRBD1 or TRBD2 may supply D (5 bases each). V lost 8 bases and J lost 6, with 18 bases in between. Germline CDR1 and CDR2: LNHNV and YYDKDF (reference sequence). The CDR3 totals 14 residues. The CDR3 region is CATRAPGRADTQYF. In nucleotides, the CDR3 is TGTGCCACCCGTGCTCCGGGGCGTGCCGATACGCAGTATTTT.

This clonotype was counted ten times or more. The chain couples TRBV12-3 or TRBV12-4 to TRBJ2-7; unclear D gene. V shed 1 base and J shed 3 bases, with 10 bases lying between them. The CDR3 extends over 14 amino acids. Here the CDR3 DNA reads TGTGCCAGCAGTTTAGTTCTCAGAGGCTACGAGCAGTACTTC. It specifies CASSLVLRGYEQYF.

A few counts support this clonotype. The chain uses TRBV6-5 and TRBJ2-3; tentative D call: TRBD1 (6 bases). The germline gives CDR1 MNHEY, CDR2 SVGAGI. There are 14 residues in the CDR3. Trimming took 2 bases from V and 4 from J, leaving 10 bases between them. This CDR3 is CASSYQTGSDTQYF. DNA for the CDR3: TGTGCCAGCAGTTACCAGACAGGATCAGATACGCAGTATTTT.

At least ten counts were recorded for this clonotype. The chain is built from TRBV11-2 and TRBJ1-2; D gene uncertain. V was cut by 7 bases and J by 6 bases, with 24 bases left in between. CDR3 length: 16 residues. The V gene's germline CDR1 is SGHAT and CDR2 FQNNGV. The CDR3 DNA follows: TGTGCCAGCACCCGACCCGTGCCGCAGCGGCAGGATGGCTACACCTTC. It yields the protein CASTRPVPQRQDGYTF.

This clonotype has ten or more counts. The chain employs TRBV28 and TRBJ1-5; 9 bases line up with TRBD1. The germline CDR1 and CDR2 sequences are MDHEN and SYDVKM. With V trimmed by 2 bases and J by 6 bases, 8 bases remained unmatched. The CDR3 runs to 16 residues. CDR3 sequence: CASSLPLQGAGQPQHF. DNA for the CDR3: TGTGCCAGCAGTTTACCCCTACAGGGGGCGGGTCAGCCCCAGCATTTT.

This clonotype was seen more than once but under ten times. The chain is built from TRBV6-1 and TRBJ2-3, with 9 bases matching TRBD2. Trimming took 7 bases from V and 2 from J; bases not matched to a gene: 7. The CDR3 contains 15 residues. Germline CDR1 reads MNHNS; CDR2 reads SASEGT. The CDR3 region is CASISSGSPTDTQYF. In DNA form, the CDR3 reads TGTGCCAGCATTAGTAGCGGGAGCCCCACAGATACGCAGTATTTT.

The chain is built from TRBV24-1 and TRBJ1-2; 7 positions agree with TRBD1. Germline V CDR1 and CDR2: KGHDR, SFDVKD. V was clipped by 4 bases and J by 0 bases; unmatched bases: 4. The CDR3 contains 15 residues. CDR3 amino acids: CATSDPGQANYGYTF. DNA of the CDR3: TGTGCCACCAGTGACCCTGGACAGGCTAACTATGGCTACACCTTC.

V and J are TRBV20-1 and TRBJ1-2, with 7 bases fitting TRBD1. Germline-derived CDR1 and CDR2 are DFQATT and SNEGSKA (reference sequence). The CDR3 spans 13 residues. V lost 6 bases to trimming and J lost 2 bases; unmatched junction nucleotides: 6. The CDR3: CSAEPTGNYGYTF. The CDR3 DNA sequence: TGCAGTGCCGAACCGACAGGGAACTATGGCTACACCTTC.

This clonotype was seen at least ten times. For the CDR3, the DNA is TGTGCCAGCAGTTTAAAAGAATACGAGCAGTACTTC. This sequence encodes CASSLKEYEQYF. V is TRBV28 and J is TRBJ2-7; no clear D gene. The CDR3 has 12 amino acids. Deletions cut 2 bases from V and 4 bases from J, with 6 bases between. Germline-derived CDR1 and CDR2 are MDHEN and SYDVKM.

The sample holds many counts of this clonotype. The chain is built from TRBV12-3 or TRBV12-4 and TRBJ2-1, with 12 bases that match TRBD2. V shed 5 bases, J shed 7 bases, and the junction held 9 bases outside the gene matches. This CDR3 is built from 16 residues. CDR3 amino acids: CASSPPSGRAGNEQFF. The DNA for the CDR3 is TGTGCCAGCAGTCCACCTAGCGGGAGGGCCGGGAATGAGCAGTTCTTC.

V and J are TRBV2 and TRBJ2-7; a weak D match, TRBD1 (5 bases). The CDR3 is made up of 14 amino acids. The ends were cut back, 5 bases at V and 5 bases at J, with 16 bases in the middle. Per germline, CDR1 SNHLY and CDR2 FYNNEI. The CDR3 DNA follows: TGTGCCAGCAGTCATCCAGGGAAGAGCGACGAGCAGTACTTC. It yields the protein CASSHPGKSDEQYF.

This clonotype occurred many times. The chain links TRBV7-3 to TRBJ2-3; no reliable D call. The CDR3 runs to 17 residues. Trimming stripped 5 bases from V and 0 bases from J, with 18 bases between. CDR1 and CDR2 from the germline V gene are SGHTA and FQGTGA. The CDR3 spells CASSRRVAFPSTDTQYF. Written as DNA, the CDR3 is TGTGCCAGCAGCCGCCGAGTCGCGTTTCCTAGCACAGATACGCAGTATTTT.

The gene calls are TRBV6-5 and TRBJ1-1; no clear D. Germline V gene lookup returns CDR1 MNHEY and CDR2 SVGAGI. The CDR3 contains 13 residues. The V and J ends lost 0 bases and 8 bases respectively, with 10 bases between them. The CDR3 is CASSYSKREEAFF. The CDR3 DNA reads as TGTGCCAGCAGTTACTCGAAGAGGGAAGAAGCTTTCTTT.

There are many counts of this clonotype. The rearrangement links TRBV2 to TRBJ2-2; no reliable D call. The CDR3 covers 14 residues. With 0 bases removed from V and 8 bases from J, the gap between germline ends came to 10 bases. Germline V gene sequence: CDR1 SNHLY, CDR2 FYNNEI. The DNA of the CDR3 is TGTGCCAGCAGTGAAGCTCGGAGCGAAGGGGAGCTGTTTTTT. It specifies CASSEARSEGELFF.

The chain recombines TRBV13 with TRBJ1-1, with D unresolved. V was pared by 5 bases and J by 7 bases, with 14 bases between. Germline CDR1 PRHDT, CDR2 FYEKMQ (reference sequence). The CDR3 has 13 amino acids. The CDR3 bases are TGTGCCAGCAGCACGGACCTAACACATGAAGCTTTCTTT. It codes for CASSTDLTHEAFF. Based on the CDR3 plus reference TRBV13 and TRBJ1-1, the full variable domain is AAGVIQSPRHLIKEKRETATLKCYPIPRHDTVYWYQQGPGQDPQFLISFYEKMQSDKGSIPDRFSAQQFSDYHSELNMSSLELGDSALYFCASSTDLTHEAFFGQGTRLTVV.